The 10 T cell receptor beta chains below were found in one sample sequenced in a study of lymphopenia after photon versus proton radiotherapy. This table comes from immunoSEQ multiplex PCR, and its TCRdb copy is limited to in-frame clones, with some not included. The sample has about 26,000 clones, 85% to 90% seen once. The input for sequencing was peripheral blood, taken from a patient treated with photon-based radiotherapy. These receptors were obtained from a man aged 25-45 years with gastric cancer.

The rearrangement links TRBV5-6 to TRBJ1-6; TRBD1 agrees at 8 bases. V lost 6 bases to trimming and J lost 1 base; unmatched junction nucleotides: 12. Germline CDR1 and CDR2: SGHDT and YYEEEE. The length of the CDR3 is 18 residues. The CDR3 DNA reads as TGTGCCAGCACCAGGAGGACAGGGACGCTTTCCTATAATTCACCCCTCCACTTT. Translating it yields CASTRRTGTLSYNSPLHF.

The chain has TRBV9 and TRBJ2-5; 8 bases are a match to TRBD2. This CDR3 has 15 amino acids. CDR1 SGDLS and CDR2 YYNGEE come from the germline V gene. The V gene end was trimmed by 2 bases and the J gene end by 5 bases; junction bases not matched to a gene: 8. This CDR3 reads CASSVASGSKETQYF. In DNA, the CDR3 is TGTGCCAGCAGCGTGGCTAGCGGGTCAAAGGAGACCCAGTACTTC.

This sequence joins TRBV7-3 and TRBJ2-5; D unresolved. This CDR3 contains 13 residues. Trimming cost V 5 bases and J 1 base, with 8 bases left between them. CDR1 and CDR2 (germline): SGHTA, FQGTGA. The CDR3 DNA reads as TGTGCCAGCAGCCTTAGTAGCCAAGAGACCCAGTACTTC. It specifies CASSLSSQETQYF. Filled out from reference TRBV7-3 and TRBJ2-5, the complete variable domain reads GAGVSQTPSNKVTEKGKYVELRCDPISGHTALYWYRQSLGQGPEFLIYFQGTGAADDSGLPNDRFFAVRPEGSVSTLKIQRTERGDSAVYLCASSLSSQETQYFGPGTRLLVL.

The chain joins TRBV6-1 to TRBJ2-3; the D gene is possibly TRBD1 (6 bases). Trimming pared 11 bases from V and 0 bases from J, leaving 12 bases between. This CDR3 has 13 amino acids. Germline V gene data show CDR1 as MNHNS and CDR2 as SASEGT. Written as DNA, the CDR3 is TGTGCCGCCTCAGGGGCTAGCACAGATACGCAGTATTTT. It specifies CAASGASTDTQYF.

The chain carries TRBV5-1 and TRBJ2-3; TRBD1 or TRBD2 may be the D gene (7 bases each). V was trimmed by 1 base and J by 2 bases, leaving 17 bases between them. The germline V gene encodes CDR1 SGHRS and CDR2 YFSETQ. CDR3 length: 17 residues. The CDR3, as DNA: TGCGCCAGCAGCTTGACCCCAGGGGGGGGGACCACAGATACGCAGTATTTT. Its protein is CASSLTPGGGTTDTQYF. Using reference TRBV5-1 and TRBJ2-3 for the parts outside the CDR3, the full variable domain is KAGVTQTPRYLIKTRGQQVTLSCSPISGHRSVSWYQQTPGQGLQFLFEYFSETQRNKGNFPGRFSGRQFSNSRSEMNVSTLELGDSALYLCASSLTPGGGTTDTQYFGPGTRLTVL.

The chain carries TRBV11-3 and TRBJ2-6, with D perhaps assigned TRBD1 or TRBD2 (6 bases each). Germline V CDR1 and CDR2: SGHNT, YENEEA. This CDR3 is 18 amino acids long. V was cut by 1 base and J by 1 base, with 14 bases left in between. The CDR3 sequence: CASSLGPGEASGANVLTF. CDR3 coding DNA: TGTGCCAGCAGCTTAGGTCCAGGGGAGGCGTCTGGGGCCAACGTCCTGACTTTC.

There are a few counts of this clone. V and J are TRBV29-1 and TRBJ1-1; 7 nucleotides agree with TRBD1. J was trimmed by 1 base and V by 5 bases; bases with no gene match: 10. Germline V lookup: CDR1 SQVTM, CDR2 ANQGSEA. The CDR3 totals 15 residues. CDR3 in amino acids: CSVLPLTGANTEAFF. The CDR3 nucleotides are TGCAGCGTTCTTCCGCTTACAGGGGCGAACACTGAAGCTTTCTTT. The complete variable domain, with remaining parts taken from reference TRBV29-1 and TRBJ1-1, reads SAVISQKPSRDICQRGTSLTIQCQVDSQVTMMFWYRQQPGQSLTLIATANQGSEATYESGFVIDKFPISRPNLTFSTLTVSNMSPEDSSIYLCSVLPLTGANTEAFFGQGTRLTVV.

This clone was observed a few times. The rearrangement links TRBV19 to TRBJ1-5; D remains unclear. There are 14 residues in the CDR3. The germline V gene encodes CDR1 LNHDA and CDR2 SQIVND (reference sequence). V lost 1 base, J lost 4 bases, and 8 bases lay in between. CDR3 bases: TGTGCCAGTAGTATAGTTTCGGGAAATCAGCCCCAGCATTTT. It translates to CASSIVSGNQPQHF.

This chain connects TRBV19 to TRBJ2-3; D gene unclear. This CDR3 is built from 13 residues. Trimming stripped 6 bases from V and 1 base from J, with 8 bases between. The V gene's germline CDR1 is LNHDA and CDR2 SQIVND (reference sequence). Here the CDR3 reads CASRDLGTDTQYF. CDR3 nucleotide sequence: TGTGCCAGTAGGGACCTGGGCACAGATACGCAGTATTTT.

This chain connects TRBV5-8 to TRBJ1-2; 9 bases agree with TRBD1. Trimming removed 4 bases from V and 5 bases from J; junction bases left unmatched: 9. The CDR3 spans 15 residues. Germline lookup yields CDR1 SGHTS and CDR2 YDEGEE. CDR3 sequence reads: CASSQWDREIYGYTF. CDR3 DNA sequence: TGTGCCAGCAGCCAATGGGACAGGGAAATTTATGGCTACACCTTC.